These T cell receptor beta chains were read from a single sample in a study of blood T cell repertoires in COVID-19. The data were produced by immunoSEQ multiplex PCR, yet TCRdb's version contains in-frame clones alone and is incomplete. The sample consists of over 150,000 clones, roughly nine tenths of them appearing once. Specimen: peripheral blood. The receptors shown here come from a man between 18 and 35 years old who had recovered from COVID-19. Each CDR3 is given with its conserved first and last residue. The order of the fields is D gene, J gene, V gene, clone size, CDR3 DNA, CDR3 protein. The D gene is left open where the match is weak. For some rows the clone size is stated as once, few or many, or as a class when expanded; others skip it.

d_call: .
j_call: TRBJ1-2
v_call: TRBV5-1
clone_size: .
cdr3_nt: TGCGCCAGCAGCTTTTTACAGAACTATGGCTACACCTTC
cdr3_aa: CASSFLQNYGYTF

d_call: .
j_call: TRBJ2-3
v_call: TRBV24-1
clone_size: .
cdr3_nt: TGTGCCACCAGTGCCGGGACTGCTCGTACGCAGTATTTT
cdr3_aa: CATSAGTARTQYF

d_call: .
j_call: TRBJ1-4
v_call: TRBV19
clone_size: .
cdr3_nt: TGTGCCAGTAGTATAGATCACTCTACCGAAGGGAGAAAACTGTTTTTT
cdr3_aa: CASSIDHSTEGRKLFF

d_call: .
j_call: TRBJ2-1
v_call: TRBV5-4
clone_size: .
cdr3_nt: TGTGCCAGCAGCTTGGGTATATACAATGAGCAGTTCTTC
cdr3_aa: CASSLGIYNEQFF

d_call: TRBD1
j_call: TRBJ1-2
v_call: TRBV6-1
clone_size: .
cdr3_nt: TGTGCCAGCAGTGAACCAAGACAGGGGGCGTTTGGAAGTTATGGCTACACCTTC
cdr3_aa: CASSEPRQGAFGSYGYTF

d_call: TRBD1
j_call: TRBJ2-7
v_call: TRBV11-2
clone_size: once
cdr3_nt: TGTGCCAGCAGGGTACCGGGACAGGGGGACTACGAGCAGTACTTC
cdr3_aa: CASRVPGQGDYEQYF

d_call: .
j_call: TRBJ1-6
v_call: TRBV5-5
clone_size: .
cdr3_nt: TGTGCCAGCAGCTTGGACAGGTGGACCTATAATTCACCCCTCCACTTT
cdr3_aa: CASSLDRWTYNSPLHF

d_call: .
j_call: TRBJ1-2
v_call: TRBV9
clone_size: .
cdr3_nt: TGTGCCAGCAGCGTAGATCTAGGTGGAACTGGGGGCTACACCTTC
cdr3_aa: CASSVDLGGTGGYTF

d_call: .
j_call: TRBJ1-6
v_call: TRBV28
clone_size: .
cdr3_nt: TGTGCCAGCAGTTTTCCACAGCTACCCCTCCACTTT
cdr3_aa: CASSFPQLPLHF

d_call: .
j_call: TRBJ1-1
v_call: TRBV9
clone_size: .
cdr3_nt: TGTGCCAGCAGCGTTTGGGGCCACCCTCAGCCCTCTGGAGCTTTCTTT
cdr3_aa: CASSVWGHPQPSGAFF

d_call: TRBD2
j_call: TRBJ2-1
v_call: TRBV29-1
clone_size: once
cdr3_nt: TGCAGCGTACCCGGGACCTCGGCGGGAGCTACCTACAATGAGCAGTTCTTC
cdr3_aa: CSVPGTSAGATYNEQFF

d_call: .
j_call: TRBJ2-7
v_call: TRBV5-1
clone_size: .
cdr3_nt: TGCGCCAGCAGCTATTACCAGGGCTCCGAGCAGTACTTC
cdr3_aa: CASSYYQGSEQYF

d_call: TRBD2
j_call: TRBJ2-2
v_call: TRBV10-3
clone_size: .
cdr3_nt: TGTGCCATTAGAAAAGGGTCGCGGGAGACCGGGGAGCTGTTTTTT
cdr3_aa: CAIRKGSRETGELFF

d_call: TRBD1
j_call: TRBJ2-7
v_call: TRBV6-1
clone_size: .
cdr3_nt: TGTGCCAGCAGTGAACGTAATCCGGGACAGGGTGGAGGCGAGCAGTACTTC
cdr3_aa: CASSERNPGQGGGEQYF

d_call: TRBD2
j_call: TRBJ2-6
v_call: TRBV4-2
clone_size: .
cdr3_nt: TGTGCCAGCAGCCAAAGCGGGACCTCTGGGGCCAACGTCCTGACTTTC
cdr3_aa: CASSQSGTSGANVLTF

d_call: .
j_call: TRBJ2-5
v_call: TRBV2
clone_size: .
cdr3_nt: TGTGCCAGCAGTGAATTATCTAGAGCAGAGACCCAGTACTTC
cdr3_aa: CASSELSRAETQYF

d_call: .
j_call: TRBJ2-3
v_call: TRBV6-2/TRBV6-3
clone_size: .
cdr3_nt: TGTGCCAGCAGTTCTCGGGACACGATCACAGATACGCAGTATTTT
cdr3_aa: CASSSRDTITDTQYF

d_call: .
j_call: TRBJ1-1
v_call: TRBV7-9
clone_size: few
cdr3_nt: TGTGCCGGAAAGGGGTCGCGTTTCACTGAAGCTTTCTTT
cdr3_aa: CAGKGSRFTEAFF

d_call: TRBD1
j_call: TRBJ1-2
v_call: TRBV10-3
clone_size: .
cdr3_nt: TGTGCCATCACGGGTGACAGGGAAGCTGGCGGCTACACCTTC
cdr3_aa: CAITGDREAGGYTF

d_call: .
j_call: TRBJ1-5
v_call: TRBV4-3
clone_size: .
cdr3_nt: TGCGCCAGCAGCCAAGGTCAGGGAATCAATCAGCCCCAGCATTTT
cdr3_aa: CASSQGQGINQPQHF

d_call: .
j_call: TRBJ2-6
v_call: TRBV6-1
clone_size: .
cdr3_nt: TGTGCCAGCAGTGGGACAGTAAGCTCTGGGGCCAACGTCCTGACTTTC
cdr3_aa: CASSGTVSSGANVLTF

d_call: .
j_call: TRBJ1-1
v_call: TRBV6-2/TRBV6-3
clone_size: once
cdr3_nt: TGTGCCAGCAGTGAGGAAAAAGTAGCTTTCTTT
cdr3_aa: CASSEEKVAFF

d_call: TRBD1
j_call: TRBJ2-2
v_call: TRBV5-1
clone_size: .
cdr3_nt: TGCGCCAGCAGCTTCCACCGGGACAGGGCCCAGGGGACCGGGGAGCTGTTTTTT
cdr3_aa: CASSFHRDRAQGTGELFF

d_call: .
j_call: TRBJ2-7
v_call: TRBV14
clone_size: .
cdr3_nt: TGTGCCAGCGGAGCGGGTAGCTCCTACGAGCAGTACTTC
cdr3_aa: CASGAGSSYEQYF

d_call: .
j_call: TRBJ2-7
v_call: TRBV27
clone_size: .
cdr3_nt: TGTGCCAGCAGTTTATGGGCGCCGGCCAGCTACGAGCAGTACTTC
cdr3_aa: CASSLWAPASYEQYF

d_call: TRBD2
j_call: TRBJ2-7
v_call: TRBV9
clone_size: few
cdr3_nt: TGTGCCAGCAGCCCTAGCGGGATGGACTACGAGCAGTACTTC
cdr3_aa: CASSPSGMDYEQYF

d_call: TRBD1
j_call: TRBJ2-1
v_call: TRBV28
clone_size: .
cdr3_nt: TGTGCCAGCAGTCGTAGGACAGGGACCTACAATGAGCAGTTCTTC
cdr3_aa: CASSRRTGTYNEQFF

d_call: .
j_call: TRBJ1-4
v_call: TRBV19
clone_size: .
cdr3_nt: TGTGCCAGCTCGGTCGGCAGAACAAGCAGGAATGAAAAACTGTTTTTT
cdr3_aa: CASSVGRTSRNEKLFF

d_call: .
j_call: TRBJ2-1
v_call: TRBV13
clone_size: .
cdr3_nt: TGTGCCAGCAGCTTGGGCGGGGTTCTCTACAATGAGCAGTTCTTC
cdr3_aa: CASSLGGVLYNEQFF

d_call: TRBD1
j_call: TRBJ2-7
v_call: TRBV4-3
clone_size: .
cdr3_nt: TGCGCCAGCAGCCAAGCGGGACAGGCCTTCTACGAGCAGTACTTC
cdr3_aa: CASSQAGQAFYEQYF

d_call: TRBD1
j_call: TRBJ2-4
v_call: TRBV3-1/TRBV3-2
clone_size: .
cdr3_nt: TGTGCCAGCAGCCAAGCAAGACAGGGGGCAGCCAAAAACATTCAGTACTTC
cdr3_aa: CASSQARQGAAKNIQYF

d_call: .
j_call: TRBJ1-2
v_call: TRBV30
clone_size: .
cdr3_nt: TGTGCCTGGAACCAATTCTCGACTGGTAACTATGGCTACACCTTC
cdr3_aa: CAWNQFSTGNYGYTF

d_call: TRBD2
j_call: TRBJ2-7
v_call: TRBV7-2
clone_size: .
cdr3_nt: TGTGCCAGCACGCGGGGGGGAACGACCTACGAGCAGTACTTC
cdr3_aa: CASTRGGTTYEQYF

d_call: TRBD1
j_call: TRBJ2-5
v_call: TRBV27
clone_size: once
cdr3_nt: TGTGCCAGCAGTCCGACGGGACCCAGGACAGGGGCACAGACCCAGTACTTC
cdr3_aa: CASSPTGPRTGAQTQYF

d_call: TRBD1
j_call: TRBJ1-1
v_call: TRBV10-3
clone_size: .
cdr3_nt: TGTGCCATCACTCGACAGGGAGTAAACACTGAAGCTTTCTTT
cdr3_aa: CAITRQGVNTEAFF

d_call: TRBD2
j_call: TRBJ2-1
v_call: TRBV7-8
clone_size: once
cdr3_nt: TGTGCCAGCAGCTTAGTTGCTAGCGGGAGCTTTGGGGCCTCCTACAATGAGCAGTTCTTC
cdr3_aa: CASSLVASGSFGASYNEQFF

d_call: .
j_call: TRBJ1-1
v_call: TRBV2
clone_size: .
cdr3_nt: TGTGCCAGCAGAGACACTACTGAAGCTTTCTTT
cdr3_aa: CASRDTTEAFF

d_call: .
j_call: TRBJ1-1
v_call: TRBV19
clone_size: .
cdr3_nt: TGTGCCAGTAGTCTCGCGAGGGGGACTGAAGCTTTCTTT
cdr3_aa: CASSLARGTEAFF

d_call: .
j_call: TRBJ2-7
v_call: TRBV5-1
clone_size: .
cdr3_nt: TGCGCCAGCAGCTCTACAGCGGCCACGAGCTCCTACGAGCAGTACTTC
cdr3_aa: CASSSTAATSSYEQYF

d_call: .
j_call: TRBJ1-3
v_call: TRBV18
clone_size: .
cdr3_nt: TGTGCCAGCTCACCGAACCCCGTGACAAGCTCTGGAAACACCATATATTTT
cdr3_aa: CASSPNPVTSSGNTIYF

d_call: TRBD1
j_call: TRBJ1-3
v_call: TRBV25-1
clone_size: .
cdr3_nt: TGTGCCAGCAGAAAAACAGGGGCCGGAAACACCATATATTTT
cdr3_aa: CASRKTGAGNTIYF

d_call: TRBD1
j_call: TRBJ1-1
v_call: TRBV7-8
clone_size: .
cdr3_nt: TGTGCCAGCAGCTTAGATGATTGGACAGGGGGCGCTTACACTGAAGCTTTCTTT
cdr3_aa: CASSLDDWTGGAYTEAFF

d_call: TRBD1
j_call: TRBJ1-2
v_call: TRBV18
clone_size: .
cdr3_nt: TGTGCCAGCTCGGACTCCATCGGGACAGGGGCCGACTATGGCTACACCTTC
cdr3_aa: CASSDSIGTGADYGYTF

d_call: .
j_call: TRBJ1-2
v_call: TRBV5-6
clone_size: .
cdr3_nt: TGTGCCAGCAACTCGGGACTCATGGGAAACTATGGCTACACCTTC
cdr3_aa: CASNSGLMGNYGYTF

d_call: .
j_call: TRBJ2-7
v_call: TRBV4-1
clone_size: .
cdr3_nt: TGCGCCAGCAGCCAAGTAGATGACGGGTCCTACGAGCAGTACTTC
cdr3_aa: CASSQVDDGSYEQYF

d_call: .
j_call: TRBJ1-4
v_call: TRBV7-9
clone_size: .
cdr3_nt: TGTGCCAGCAGCCATGCCTATGATGAAAAACTGTTTTTT
cdr3_aa: CASSHAYDEKLFF